What follows are 16 T cell receptor beta chains derived from one specimen sequenced in a study of T cell responses to AZD1222 COVID-19 vaccine. The method was immunoSEQ multiplex PCR; TCRdb's version includes in-frame clones alone and lacks a portion of them. This table holds 66,000 or so clones, less than 85% found once. The sequencing here drew on peripheral blood, taken on day 0 of MenACWY control vaccination. Receptor source: an adult in good health.

This clone came up once. J is TRBJ1-2 and V is TRBV6-5, with 9 bases lining up with TRBD1. V lost 6 bases, J lost 6 bases, and 8 bases stayed unmatched. The length of the CDR3 is 14 residues. Germline V gene data show CDR1 as MNHEY and CDR2 as SVGAGI. CDR3 DNA: TGTGCCAGCAGGGAGCCGGGACAGGGAAATGGCTACACCTTC. Protein sequence: CASREPGQGNGYTF.

The CDR3: CASSMGRILDQPQHF. CDR3 nucleotide sequence: TGTGCCAGTAGTATGGGACGAATACTCGATCAGCCCCAGCATTTT. This chain links TRBV19 with TRBJ1-5, with D possibly TRBD1 on 5 matching bases. The CDR3 covers 15 residues. Germline CDR1 reads LNHDA; CDR2 reads SQIVND (reference sequence). Between the trimmed V and J ends, which lost 3 bases and 5 bases, there was a span of 14 bases.

This clone is medium-sized. The rearrangement links TRBV9 to TRBJ2-3, with 11 bases aligning to TRBD2. The J segment lost 6 bases and the V segment lost 1 base, leaving 4 bases of the junction unmatched. This CDR3 spans 15 amino acids. Germline values: CDR1 SGDLS, CDR2 YYNGEE. CDR3 coding DNA: TGTGCCAGCAGCGTACTAGCGGGAGGAGGTGATACGCAGTATTTT. Residues: CASSVLAGGGDTQYF. Full variable domain (missing parts from reference TRBV9 and TRBJ2-3): DSGVTQTPKHLITATGQRVTLRCSPRSGDLSVYWYQQSLDQGLQFLIQYYNGEERAKGNILERFSAQQFPDLHSELNLSSLELGDSALYFCASSVLAGGGDTQYFGPGTRLTVL.

This clone was counted once. The chain recombines TRBV16 with TRBJ2-1; TRBD2 matches 8 bases. Germline CDR1 is KGHSY and CDR2 is FQNENV. J gave up 7 bases and V 0 bases, and 8 bases lay outside the gene matches. The CDR3 has 16 residues. Here the CDR3 DNA reads TGTGCCAGCAGCCAATCGCCGCTAGCGGGCGGGAATGAGCAGTTCTTC. Encoded protein: CASSQSPLAGGNEQFF.

The chain carries TRBV5-1 and TRBJ2-7; D ambiguous. The CDR3 loop spans 14 amino acids. CDR1 is SGHRS, CDR2 YFSETQ, per germline. V was trimmed by 5 bases and J by 0 bases, leaving 12 bases between them. The CDR3, as DNA: TGCGCCAGCAGGGCTGAGGCGAGCTCCTACGAGCAGTACTTC. Protein: CASRAEASSYEQYF.

This sequence joins TRBV11-2 and TRBJ2-1; possible D gene TRBD2, 6 bases. From germline, CDR1 is SGHAT and CDR2 FQNNGV. The CDR3 spans 12 residues. Trimming stripped 10 bases from V and 8 bases from J, with 15 bases between. CDR3 nucleotides: TGTGCCACGGGGGTGGGGAACGATGAGCAGTTCTTC. This codes for CATGVGNDEQFF.

The genes are TRBV5-4 and TRBJ2-3, with TRBD2 as a possible D gene (7 bases). CDR3 size: 16 residues. CDR1 SGHNT and CDR2 YYREEE come from the germline V gene (reference sequence). Trimming left V 3 bases short and J 7 bases short, with 21 bases between. For the CDR3, the DNA is TGTGCCAGCAGCTCTTTTGGGGGGGGGCAGATGAATACGCAGTATTTT. This gives the protein CASSSFGGGQMNTQYF.

The chain is built from TRBV7-2 and TRBJ1-5, with TRBD1 identical over 11 bases. CDR1 and CDR2 (germline): SGHTA, FQGNSA. Germline trimming cut 1 base from V and 0 bases from J; bases unmatched to any gene: 5. The CDR3 spans 18 residues. CDR3: CASSLGTGGFSSNQPQHF. The CDR3 DNA reads as TGTGCCAGCAGCTTAGGGACAGGGGGCTTTAGTAGCAATCAGCCCCAGCATTTT.

Comments on this clone: The sample carries other DNA sequences with the same CDR3. The V gene is TRBV7-3, the J gene TRBJ2-1, with D perhaps matching TRBD1 or TRBD2 (6 bases each). The CDR3 contains 15 residues. V was trimmed by 3 bases and J by 2 bases, leaving 11 bases between them. Per germline, CDR1 SGHTA and CDR2 FQGTGA. The CDR3 DNA reads TGTGCCAGCAGCTTGACGAGGGGGGCCTACAATGAGCAGTTCTTC. It encodes CASSLTRGAYNEQFF. Full variable domain (outside the CDR3, taken from reference TRBV7-3 and TRBJ2-1): GAGVSQTPSNKVTEKGKYVELRCDPISGHTALYWYRQSLGQGPEFLIYFQGTGAADDSGLPNDRFFAVRPEGSVSTLKIQRTERGDSAVYLCASSLTRGAYNEQFFGPGTRLTVL.

The table lists this clone with a count of one. The chain combines TRBV19 with TRBJ1-5; D not resolved. The CDR3 runs to 13 residues. Trimming left V 2 bases short and J 5 bases short, with 7 bases between. Germline CDR1 and CDR2: LNHDA and SQIVND (reference sequence). CDR3 coding DNA: TGTGCCAGTAGTATAAAGGGAGATCAGCCCCAGCATTTT. The encoded protein is CASSIKGDQPQHF.

The chain joins TRBV7-2 to TRBJ2-2; 11 bases agree with TRBD2. Germline lookup yields CDR1 SGHTA and CDR2 FQGNSA. Trimming cost V 4 bases and J 4 bases; bases outside gene matches: 11. The CDR3 totals 18 residues. The DNA of the CDR3 is TGTGCCAGCAGCTCTCCGTTTTCACTAGCGGGAGTCACCGGGGAGCTGTTTTTT. Translated: CASSSPFSLAGVTGELFF. The full variable domain, completed using reference TRBV7-2 and TRBJ2-2, is GAGVSQSPSNKVTEKGKDVELRCDPISGHTALYWYRQSLGQGLEFLIYFQGNSAPDKSGLPSDRFSAERTGGSVSTLTIQRTQQEDSAVYLCASSSPFSLAGVTGELFFGEGSRLTVL.

This clone was recorded a few times. The genes are TRBV6-5 and TRBJ1-5; D call uncertain. CDR3 size: 12 residues. The germline CDR1 and CDR2 sequences are MNHEY and SVGAGI. V was shortened by 10 bases and J by 0 bases, with 7 bases between the two germline ends. The CDR3 sequence is CATENSNQPQHF. CDR3 DNA: TGTGCCACGGAGAATAGCAATCAGCCCCAGCATTTT.

The V and J genes are TRBV5-5 and TRBJ1-6; 7 bases map to TRBD1. The CDR3 is made up of 16 amino acids. CDR1 is SGHKS and CDR2 is YYEKEE in the germline V gene (reference sequence). With 0 bases clipped from V and 11 bases from J, the junction kept 11 bases outside the gene matches. DNA for the CDR3: TGTGCCAGCAGCTTGGGGGGGTCCACAGGGGAGACACCCCTCCACTTT. Translating it yields CASSLGGSTGETPLHF. The variable domain in full, with the rest retrieved from reference TRBV5-5 and TRBJ1-6, is DAGVTQSPTHLIKTRGQQVTLRCSPISGHKSVSWYQQVLGQGPQFIFQYYEKEERGRGNFPDRFSARQFPNYSSELNVNALLLGDSALYLCASSLGGSTGETPLHFGNGTRLTVT.

V gene TRBV2 combines with J gene TRBJ1-2; possible D gene TRBD1, 6 bases. Trimming removed 4 bases at V and 4 bases at J, with 13 bases between. Germline assignment: CDR1 SNHLY and CDR2 FYNNEI. The CDR3 covers 14 residues. CDR3 region: CASSGTGLRYGYTF. The CDR3 DNA reads TGTGCCAGCAGTGGTACAGGGTTACGCTATGGCTACACCTTC.

The V call is TRBV2, the J call TRBJ1-1; TRBD1 might be the D (5 bases). V shed 7 bases and J shed 1 base, with 10 bases lying between them. CDR3 length: 13 amino acids. Germline CDR1 reads SNHLY; CDR2 reads FYNNEI. The CDR3 sequence: CASTRDGNTEAFF. The CDR3 DNA follows: TGTGCCAGCACCCGGGACGGGAACACTGAAGCTTTCTTT.

The rearrangement links TRBV4-1 to TRBJ2-1, with a tentative D call TRBD2 (5 bases). Trimming removed 0 bases at V and 2 bases at J, with 11 bases between. Per germline, CDR1 MGHRA and CDR2 YSYEKL. This CDR3 is 16 amino acids long. The CDR3 loop is CASSQDREGPYNEQFF. CDR3 DNA sequence: TGCGCCAGCAGCCAAGATCGGGAAGGGCCCTACAATGAGCAGTTCTTC.